The sequence of this T cell receptor (beta chain) was determined in a study of blood T cell repertoires in COVID-19. Whole-study context: Samples taken during acute and convalescent COVID-19 were collected in the United States, Italy and Spain. Nucleic acid was either cDNA or gDNA, and it came from T cells, B-cell-depleted T cells, or PBMCs.

The CDR3 runs to 14 residues. Germline V gene sequence: CDR1 MNHEY, CDR2 SVGAGI. After removal of 10 bases from V and 7 bases from J, the junction contained 14 bases not matched to a gene. This clone was detected once. In the original workflow: Nucleated cell counts were estimated from reference gene primer amplification. Data came from immunoSEQ multiplex PCR; TCRdb stores just in-frame clones and leaves some out. That table is the source of V, J and clone size, and D and trimming were worked out from the DNA. The profile shows 35,000 to 50,000 clones, 88% of them singletons. Input material: peripheral blood. V usage is TRBV6-5 and J usage is TRBJ1-2; 8 positions match TRBD1. This receptor was obtained from a woman aged 40 to 55 with acute or convalescent COVID-19. The CDR3 reads CATVRQGAGGGYTF. The CDR3 DNA is TGTGCCACAGTTAGGCAGGGGGCAGGTGGTGGCTACACCTTC.